The next 32 T cell receptor beta chains were all read from a single sample in a study of OX40 agonist ivuxolimab in advanced cancers. Profiling relied on immunoSEQ multiplex PCR, and the TCRdb table lists in-frame clones only, not all of them. The sample records about 43,000 clones, around 85% being singletons. The material was CD4+ or CD8+ T cells sorted from blood, obtained in a trial of the OX40 agonist ivuxolimab. The receptors come from an adult with an advanced solid tumor such as melanoma, head and neck, liver or kidney cancer.

This clone was seen a single time. The rearrangement joins TRBV7-3 to TRBJ2-1; D is possibly TRBD1 or TRBD2 (5 bases each). The CDR3 runs 15 residues. Germline V lookup: CDR1 SGHTA, CDR2 FQGTGA. The V and J ends lost 0 bases and 8 bases respectively, with 14 bases between them. The CDR3, as DNA: TGTGCCAGCAGCTTAACGACCGGGATGGGGGATGAGCAGTTCTTC. Residues: CASSLTTGMGDEQFF.

This chain links TRBV7-9 with TRBJ2-1; D may be TRBD2 (5 bases). Deletions cut 0 bases from V and 3 bases from J, with 12 bases between. Germline V gene lookup returns CDR1 SEHNR and CDR2 FQNEAQ (reference sequence). This CDR3 spans 16 amino acids. The CDR3 loop is CASSLALSDLYNEQFF. The CDR3, as DNA: TGTGCCAGCAGCTTAGCGCTTAGCGATCTCTACAATGAGCAGTTCTTC.

This clone was picked up a small number of times. V is TRBV2 and J is TRBJ1-6; TRBD1 agrees at 11 bases. The CDR3 is 13 amino acids. Trimming removed 8 bases from V and 10 bases from J; junction bases left unmatched: 4. Germline V gene data show CDR1 as SNHLY and CDR2 as FYNNEI. The CDR3 bases are TGTGCCAGCGGACAGGGGGCATGGTCACCCCTCCACTTT. Its translation: CASGQGAWSPLHF.

V usage is TRBV27 and J usage is TRBJ1-5, with D maybe TRBD1 (5 bases). Trimming removed 8 bases from V and 3 bases from J, with 20 bases in between. Germline CDR1 is MNHEY and CDR2 is SMNVEV (reference sequence). The CDR3 extends over 16 amino acids. For the CDR3, the DNA is TGTGCCAGCCGCCGGGCCTTGGCAGGGATCAATCAGCCCCAGCATTTT. It is translated as CASRRALAGINQPQHF.

This clone is a singleton in its sample. The V call is TRBV19, the J call TRBJ1-2; D not certain. The V end lost 7 bases, the J end lost 5 bases, and 17 bases lay between the germline ends. The germline gives CDR1 LNHDA, CDR2 SQIVND (reference sequence). The CDR3 runs 14 residues. The CDR3 DNA is TGTGCCAGTACCCAGACCGTGGCAGTATATGGCTACACCTTC. Translating gives CASTQTVAVYGYTF.

The chain carries TRBV15 and TRBJ2-3, with D hard to call. The CDR3 spans 15 residues. Trimming took off 5 bases at V and 4 bases at J, with 16 bases between the two ends. Looked up from germline, CDR1 is LNHNV and CDR2 is YYDKDF (reference sequence). For the CDR3, the DNA is TGTGCCACCAGCCTGAGACTTTACCCCCCAGATACGCAGTATTTT. This translates into CATSLRLYPPDTQYF.

This chain links TRBV11-2 with TRBJ1-1, with D possibly being TRBD1 (5 bases). Trimming cost V 2 bases and J 8 bases, with 15 bases left between them. Germline V lookup: CDR1 SGHAT, CDR2 FQNNGV. CDR3 size: 14 residues. CDR3 sequence (DNA): TGTGCCAGCAGCTTAAGGGACTCCTTCCGGGAAGCTTTCTTT. It is translated as CASSLRDSFREAFF.

The chain uses TRBV4-1 and TRBJ2-3; 15 bases are a match to TRBD2. The CDR3 sequence is 16 residues long. CDR1 is MGHRA, CDR2 YSYEKL, per germline. The V gene end was trimmed by 3 bases and the J gene end by 6 bases; junction bases not matched to a gene: 4. CDR3 residues: CASSHYGTSGGDTQYF. Written as DNA, the CDR3 is TGCGCCAGCAGCCACTACGGGACTAGCGGGGGGGATACGCAGTATTTT.

This clone was recorded only once. The CDR3 loop reads CASSQLFDEQYF. Written as DNA, the CDR3 is TGTGCCAGCAGCCAATTATTTGACGAGCAGTACTTC. The chain employs TRBV5-4 and TRBJ2-7; D unclear. CDR3 length equals 12 residues. The germline V and J ends were trimmed by 4 bases and 5 bases, with 10 bases remaining between them. Per germline, CDR1 SGHNT and CDR2 YYREEE (reference sequence).

This chain links TRBV19 with TRBJ2-7, with 12 bases that match TRBD1. Germline CDR1 and CDR2: LNHDA and SQIVND (reference sequence). This CDR3 has 16 amino acids. V shed 6 bases and J 7 bases; nucleotides not matched to a gene: 13. CDR3 protein: CASSRSGTGGSGEQYF. The CDR3 DNA reads as TGTGCCAGTAGCCGAAGCGGGACAGGGGGCTCGGGTGAGCAGTACTTC.

The V and J genes are TRBV5-1 and TRBJ2-2, with 8 bases identical to TRBD1. This CDR3 contains 15 residues. With V trimmed by 4 bases and J by 6 bases, 8 bases remained unmatched. Germline CDR1 SGHRS, CDR2 YFSETQ. As DNA, the CDR3 is TGCGCCAGCAGCCACCCGGACAGGGAGGCCGGGGAGCTGTTTTTT. Its translation: CASSHPDREAGELFF.

The rearrangement joins TRBV5-1 to TRBJ2-2; 12 positions match TRBD2. The CDR3 is made up of 16 amino acids. V dropped 1 base and J dropped 5; count of bases not matched to a gene: 3. Germline-derived CDR1 and CDR2 are SGHRS and YFSETQ. CDR3: CASSLPLAGGTGELFF. In DNA form, the CDR3 reads TGCGCCAGCAGCTTGCCACTAGCGGGGGGAACCGGGGAGCTGTTTTTT.

The rearrangement links TRBV6-1 to TRBJ2-3; tentatively, D is TRBD1 or TRBD2 (5 bases each). This CDR3 comprises 16 residues. Germline V CDR1 and CDR2: MNHNS, SASEGT. The ends were cut back, 4 bases at V and 2 bases at J, with 16 bases in the middle. CDR3 protein: CASSVFGQGPTDTQYF. The CDR3 DNA follows: TGTGCCAGCAGTGTGTTTGGTCAGGGACCCACAGATACGCAGTATTTT.

J is TRBJ2-7 and V is TRBV5-4; D unresolved. The CDR3 is 14 residues long. Between the trimmed V and J ends, which lost 0 bases and 3 bases, there was a span of 10 bases. Looked up from germline, CDR1 is SGHNT and CDR2 is YYREEE (reference sequence). The CDR3 nucleotides read TGTGCCAGCAGCTTGGCCGGTGGAGACTACGAGCAGTACTTC. Translation: CASSLAGGDYEQYF.

This clone was recorded a few times. The V call is TRBV19, the J call TRBJ2-7; 7 nucleotides line up with TRBD2. The CDR3 totals 16 residues. Germline CDR1 LNHDA, CDR2 SQIVND (reference sequence). Losses at the gene ends were 10 bases for V and 4 bases for J; bases not matched to a gene: 19. DNA for the CDR3: TGTGCCACCAGAGAGGCTATGGGCGGGAGTAAGTACGAGCAGTACTTC. Amino acids: CATREAMGGSKYEQYF.

This rearrangement joins TRBV14 to TRBJ1-6, with D possibly TRBD1 on 5 matching bases. CDR1 and CDR2 from the germline V gene are SGHDN and FVKESK. CDR3 length: 14 residues. Trimming left V 4 bases short and J 6 bases short, with 10 bases between. In DNA form, the CDR3 reads TGTGCCAGCAGCCTCGGGACGGCTAATTCACCCCTCCACTTT. Its protein is CASSLGTANSPLHF.

This sequence joins TRBV5-4 and TRBJ2-7; 7 bases fit TRBD1. CDR3 size: 16 residues. Germline CDR1 is SGHNT and CDR2 is YYREEE (reference sequence). V lost 2 bases to trimming and J lost 0 bases; unmatched junction nucleotides: 8. The CDR3 DNA sequence: TGTGCCAGCAGCTTTGACCTGAGGGACAGCTCCTACGAGCAGTACTTC. It specifies CASSFDLRDSSYEQYF.

The V gene is TRBV11-2, the J gene TRBJ1-1, with TRBD1 identical over 7 bases. V shed 4 bases and J 1 base; nucleotides not matched to a gene: 6. CDR1 is SGHAT and CDR2 is FQNNGV in the germline V gene. The CDR3 loop spans 15 amino acids. The CDR3 coding sequence is TGTGCCAGCAGCTGGAGGGGGCAGCAGAACACTGAAGCTTTCTTT. It encodes CASSWRGQQNTEAFF.

The chain joins TRBV9 to TRBJ2-5; TRBD2 is a possible D gene (6 bases). The CDR3 is made up of 14 amino acids. With 4 bases removed from V and 5 bases from J, the gap between germline ends came to 15 bases. Germline CDR1 and CDR2: SGDLS and YYNGEE. The chain's CDR3 is CASSPGVGVETQYF. CDR3 DNA sequence: TGTGCCAGCAGCCCGGGGGTGGGGGTCGAGACCCAGTACTTC.

The rearrangement uses TRBV6-6 and TRBJ1-5; TRBD1 matches 8 bases. Germline lookup yields CDR1 MNHNY and CDR2 SVGAGI (reference sequence). Unmatched junction bases numbered 4, after V lost 5 bases and J lost 7 bases. The CDR3 spans 13 residues. The CDR3: CASSGDRWQPQHF. The CDR3 nucleotides are TGTGCCAGCAGTGGGGACAGGTGGCAGCCCCAGCATTTT.

The chain combines TRBV6-6 with TRBJ2-4; D not certain. Looked up from germline, CDR1 is MNHNY and CDR2 is SVGAGI (reference sequence). The V end lost 5 bases, the J end lost 9 bases, and 8 bases lay between the germline ends. There are 11 residues in the CDR3. The CDR3 coding sequence is TGTGCCAGCAGTCCCCAGGCCATTCAGTACTTC. Protein: CASSPQAIQYF.

The chain uses TRBV28 and TRBJ2-1; the match to TRBD2 covers 8 bases. The V gene end was trimmed by 6 bases and the J gene end by 0 bases; junction bases not matched to a gene: 7. CDR3 length: 16 amino acids. Germline V lookup: CDR1 MDHEN, CDR2 SYDVKM. CDR3 sequence: CASSRGGPSSYNEQFF. The DNA of the CDR3 is TGTGCCAGCAGCCGGGGGGGCCCATCCTCCTACAATGAGCAGTTCTTC.

The V call is TRBV2, the J call TRBJ2-6; D gene ambiguous. This CDR3 is 17 amino acids long. Germline assignment: CDR1 SNHLY and CDR2 FYNNEI. V was shortened by 7 bases and J by 0 bases, with 16 bases between the two germline ends. The CDR3 here is CASTGRPPFSGANVLTF. In nucleotides, the CDR3 is TGTGCCAGCACTGGACGACCCCCCTTCTCTGGGGCCAACGTCCTGACTTTC. Based on the CDR3 plus reference TRBV2 and TRBJ2-6, the full variable domain is EPEVTQTPSHQVTQMGQEVILRCVPISNHLYFYWYRQILGQKVEFLVSFYNNEISEKSEIFDDQFSVERPDGSNFTLKIRSTKLEDSAMYFCASTGRPPFSGANVLTFGAGSRLTVL.

The rearrangement links TRBV7-2 to TRBJ2-1; 11 bases align to TRBD2. Germline V gene sequence: CDR1 SGHTA, CDR2 FQGNSA. There are 18 residues in the CDR3. The V gene end was trimmed by 3 bases and the J gene end by 1 base; junction bases not matched to a gene: 8. This CDR3 is CASSLGSGRAGSYNEQFF. CDR3 nucleotides: TGTGCCAGCAGCTTGGGTAGCGGGAGGGCGGGTTCCTACAATGAGCAGTTCTTC.

The J gene is TRBJ2-3, the V gene TRBV6-5, with 8 bases that match TRBD1. Germline trimming cut 5 bases from V and 3 bases from J; bases unmatched to any gene: 1. Germline assignment: CDR1 MNHEY and CDR2 SVGAGI. CDR3 length: 13 residues. CDR3 nucleotide sequence: TGTGCCAGCAGTGGACAGGGTACAGATACGCAGTATTTT. Amino acids: CASSGQGTDTQYF.

This sequence joins TRBV6-1 and TRBJ1-6; D unresolved. In germline, CDR1 is MNHNS, CDR2 SASEGT. V lost 8 bases and J 7 bases, leaving 12 bases between the germline ends. This CDR3 spans 13 amino acids. This CDR3 is CASGQGNNSPLHF. The DNA of the CDR3 is TGTGCCAGCGGGCAAGGGAACAATTCACCCCTCCACTTT.

This chain joins TRBV10-3 and TRBJ1-1, with D perhaps TRBD1 (5 bases). Germline CDR1 and CDR2: ENHRY and SYGVKD. V was trimmed by 3 bases and J by 6 bases, leaving 14 bases between them. The CDR3 sequence is 14 residues long. This CDR3 is CAISDEAGPPEAFF. The CDR3 bases are TGTGCCATCAGTGATGAGGCAGGGCCACCTGAAGCTTTCTTT.

V usage is TRBV29-1 and J usage is TRBJ1-2; D gene ambiguous. The CDR3 is 13 amino acids. Germline V gene sequence: CDR1 SQVTM, CDR2 ANQGSEA. The V end lost 5 bases, the J end lost 4 bases, and 14 bases lay between the germline ends. CDR3 DNA: TGCAGCGTTATCCCGGGAGACCGCTATGGCTACACCTTC. This sequence encodes CSVIPGDRYGYTF.

The count of this clone is one. The chain carries TRBV5-6 and TRBJ2-7; D remains ambiguous. V lost 5 bases and J lost 6, with 18 bases in between. Germline-derived CDR1 and CDR2 are SGHDT and YYEEEE. CDR3 length: 14 amino acids. CDR3 protein: CASSPGHLPGEQYF. CDR3 nucleotides: TGTGCCAGCAGTCCAGGTCACCTGCCAGGCGAGCAGTACTTC.

This rearrangement joins TRBV7-3 to TRBJ1-1; D is unresolved. Trimming shortened V by 2 bases and J by 6 bases, and 13 bases separated the two germline ends. In germline, CDR1 is SGHTA, CDR2 FQGTGA. This CDR3 is 14 amino acids long. CDR3 DNA sequence: TGTGCCAGCAGCTTATACCAGTCCTCCGCTGAAGCTTTCTTT. It translates to CASSLYQSSAEAFF.

The V call is TRBV11-2, the J call TRBJ2-3, with D tentatively TRBD2 (6 bases). V lost 2 bases, J lost 2 bases, and 14 bases lay in between. From germline, CDR1 is SGHAT and CDR2 FQNNGV. This CDR3 is built from 16 residues. This chain's CDR3 is CASSLRVAEDTDTQYF. The CDR3 coding sequence is TGTGCCAGCAGCTTACGGGTAGCGGAAGACACAGATACGCAGTATTTT. Full variable domain (remainder filled in from reference TRBV11-2 and TRBJ2-3): EAGVAQSPRYKIIEKRQSVAFWCNPISGHATLYWYQQILGQGPKLLIQFQNNGVVDDSQLPKDRFSAERLKGVDSTLKIQPAKLEDSAVYLCASSLRVAEDTDTQYFGPGTRLTVL.

The chain joins TRBV6-1 to TRBJ2-4; D unresolved. The germline V gene has CDR1 MNHNS and CDR2 SASEGT. Trimming left V 1 base short and J 0 bases short, with 7 bases between. The CDR3 is made up of 15 amino acids. CDR3 DNA: TGTGCCAGCAGTGAAGGGCTGGGAGCCAAAAACATTCAGTACTTC. Protein sequence: CASSEGLGAKNIQYF.